Below, 24 T cell receptor beta chains from the same sample are listed, as sequenced in a study of radiotherapy plus CTLA-4 blockade in lung cancer. Repertoires were generated with immunoSEQ multiplex PCR, while TCRdb's copy carries only in-frame clones and drops some. In the table there are tens of thousands of clones, 80% to 90% of which are singletons. Specimen: peripheral blood, collected from a patient treated with radiotherapy plus ipilimumab. The receptors come from a human donor with non-small cell lung cancer whose response to radiotherapy plus ipilimumab could not be evaluated.

This clone was seen just once. The chain carries TRBV7-6 and TRBJ2-2; D is uncertain. Trimming pared 5 bases from V and 6 bases from J, leaving 7 bases between. This CDR3 is 12 amino acids long. Germline values: CDR1 SGHVS, CDR2 FNYEAQ. The CDR3: CASSLISGELFF. CDR3 DNA sequence: TGTGCCAGCAGCCTTATCTCCGGGGAGCTGTTTTTT.

The J gene is TRBJ2-7, the V gene TRBV7-2; 12 bases align to TRBD2. The germline V gene has CDR1 SGHTA and CDR2 FQGNSA. The CDR3 covers 15 residues. V lost 5 bases to trimming and J lost 7 bases; unmatched junction nucleotides: 9. For the CDR3, the DNA is TGTGCCAGCAGCGTACTGACTAGCGGGAGCAAGGAGCAGTACTTC. This sequence encodes CASSVLTSGSKEQYF.

J is TRBJ2-7 and V is TRBV29-1; TRBD1 matches 7 bases. The germline V gene has CDR1 SQVTM and CDR2 ANQGSEA. This CDR3 has 18 amino acids. The junction had 20 bases not matched to a gene; V was cut back by 5 bases and J by 1 base. As DNA, the CDR3 is TGCAGCGTTTTTAGAAGTGGTCAGAGGGGGACAGCTTCCTACGAGCAGTACTTC. Protein product: CSVFRSGQRGTASYEQYF.

This clone appeared a single time. The V call is TRBV5-1, the J call TRBJ2-1; 13 bases line up with TRBD2. The V gene end was trimmed by 4 bases and the J gene end by 1 base; junction bases not matched to a gene: 8. Looked up from germline, CDR1 is SGHRS and CDR2 is YFSETQ. The CDR3 length is 18 residues. CDR3 coding DNA: TGCGCCAGCAGCCCGAGGACTAGCGGGAGAAGGTCCTACAATGAGCAGTTCTTC. Its translation is CASSPRTSGRRSYNEQFF.

CDR3 sequence reads: CASRGLTGTDTQYF. CDR3 nucleotides: TGTGCCAGCAGGGGACTAACCGGCACAGATACGCAGTATTTT. V usage is TRBV27 and J usage is TRBJ2-3, with TRBD2 matching over 7 bases. Germline CDR1 and CDR2: MNHEY and SMNVEV (reference sequence). The junction had 4 bases not matched to a gene; V was cut back by 6 bases and J by 1 base. This CDR3 is 14 amino acids long.

The CDR3 DNA is TGTGCCAGCAGCAGGGCCGCGGGGGCAACCTACGAGCAGTACTTC. Translating gives CASSRAAGATYEQYF. The genes are TRBV7-2 and TRBJ2-7, with D possibly being TRBD2 (7 bases). The V end lost 5 bases, the J end lost 2 bases, and 16 bases lay between the germline ends. This CDR3 spans 15 amino acids. CDR1 and CDR2 from the germline V gene are SGHTA and FQGNSA.

The V and J genes are TRBV4-3 and TRBJ1-1, with 10 bases that match TRBD1. J gave up 5 bases and V 5 bases, and 5 bases lay outside the gene matches. CDR3 length: 14 residues. Looked up from germline, CDR1 is LGHNA and CDR2 is YSLEER. CDR3 residues: CASSEGQGKTEAFF. CDR3 sequence (DNA): TGCGCCAGCAGCGAGGGACAGGGGAAAACTGAAGCTTTCTTT.

The chain employs TRBV5-6 and TRBJ2-5, with D possibly being TRBD1 (8 bases). Germline V gene data show CDR1 as SGHDT and CDR2 as YYEEEE. The CDR3 contains 15 residues. Between the trimmed V and J ends, which lost 0 bases and 2 bases, there was a span of 11 bases. The chain's CDR3 is CASSLVQGGQETQYF. The CDR3 nucleotides are TGTGCCAGCAGCTTGGTACAGGGGGGGCAAGAGACCCAGTACTTC. The entire variable domain, with the rest obtained from reference TRBV5-6 and TRBJ2-5, is as follows: DAGVTQSPTHLIKTRGQQVTLRCSPKSGHDTVSWYQQALGQGPQFIFQYYEEEERQRGNFPDRFSGHQFPNYSSELNVNALLLGDSALYLCASSLVQGGQETQYFGPGTRLLVL.

This sequence joins TRBV2 and TRBJ1-4; perhaps TRBD1 as D (5 bases). Germline V gene data show CDR1 as SNHLY and CDR2 as FYNNEI. CDR3 size: 15 residues. Between the trimmed V and J ends, which lost 5 bases and 4 bases, there was a span of 14 bases. The CDR3 here is CASSTGDSGNEKLFF. CDR3 DNA: TGTGCCAGCAGTACGGGGGATAGCGGTAATGAAAAACTGTTTTTT.

The chain employs TRBV28 and TRBJ1-5; 8 nucleotides align to TRBD1. This CDR3 has 16 residues. V shed 5 bases, J shed 4 bases, and the junction held 10 bases outside the gene matches. CDR1 is MDHEN, CDR2 SYDVKM, per germline. The CDR3 here is CASSRDRGAGNQPQHF. The DNA of the CDR3 is TGTGCCAGCAGTCGAGACAGGGGAGCTGGTAATCAGCCCCAGCATTTT.

This sequence joins TRBV6-1 and TRBJ1-5, with D maybe TRBD1 (6 bases). There are 14 residues in the CDR3. V gave up 1 base and J gave up 6 bases, with 10 bases separating them. Germline CDR1 is MNHNS and CDR2 is SASEGT. The CDR3 region is CASSEGGGGQPQHF. The CDR3 DNA reads as TGTGCCAGCAGTGAAGGGGGGGGCGGTCAGCCCCAGCATTTT.

V usage is TRBV28 and J usage is TRBJ1-5; D unresolved. Germline CDR1 reads MDHEN; CDR2 reads SYDVKM. This CDR3 comprises 16 residues. The ends were cut back, 6 bases at V and 1 base at J, with 16 bases in the middle. CDR3: CASRPREVRSNQPQHF. The DNA of the CDR3 is TGTGCCAGCAGGCCGAGGGAAGTCAGGAGCAATCAGCCCCAGCATTTT.

The chain is built from TRBV28 and TRBJ1-1; D unclear. Germline loops: CDR1 MDHEN, CDR2 SYDVKM. V was shortened by 8 bases and J by 6 bases, with 22 bases between the two germline ends. The CDR3 totals 15 residues. In nucleotides, the CDR3 is TGTGCCAGCCTGTCGGCCAGGAGGAGGTTCGCTGAAGCTTTCTTT. This codes for CASLSARRRFAEAFF. Using reference TRBV28 and TRBJ1-1 for the parts outside the CDR3, the full variable domain is DVKVTQSSRYLVKRTGEKVFLECVQDMDHENMFWYRQDPGLGLRLIYFSYDVKMKEKGDIPEGYSVSREKKERFSLILESASTNQTSMYLCASLSARRRFAEAFFGQGTRLTVV.

This clone was counted once. V is TRBV29-1 and J is TRBJ2-7; D gene unclear. Germline CDR1 SQVTM, CDR2 ANQGSEA. V lost 0 bases and J 1 base, leaving 4 bases between the germline ends. This CDR3 comprises 12 residues. The CDR3: CSVEDQSYEQYF. In DNA form, the CDR3 reads TGCAGCGTTGAAGATCAGTCCTACGAGCAGTACTTC.

The chain joins TRBV27 to TRBJ1-1; the D gene is possibly TRBD1 (6 bases). The V gene's germline CDR1 is MNHEY and CDR2 SMNVEV (reference sequence). This CDR3 spans 14 amino acids. Trimming shortened V by 3 bases and J by 5 bases, and 13 bases separated the two germline ends. Here the CDR3 DNA reads TGTGCCAGCAGTTTCCAGGGGTATGGAACTGAAGCTTTCTTT. Translating it yields CASSFQGYGTEAFF.

The rearrangement uses TRBV27 and TRBJ2-5; possible D gene TRBD2, 7 bases. The end of the DNA aligns better with TRBJ2-7, so the J call may be wrong. Germline V gene data show CDR1 as MNHEY and CDR2 as SMNVEV (reference sequence). This CDR3 is built from 16 residues. This CDR3 is CASSLYGRGGGYEQYF. The CDR3 DNA follows: TGTGCCAGCAGTTTATATGGTAGGGGGGGTGGCTACGAGCAGTACTTC.

The gene calls are TRBV2 and TRBJ1-5; D call uncertain. The CDR3 spans 13 residues. Germline V gene data show CDR1 as SNHLY and CDR2 as FYNNEI. The V end lost 8 bases, the J end lost 3 bases, and 11 bases lay between the germline ends. CDR3 residues: CASCPEVNQPQHF. DNA of the CDR3: TGTGCCAGCTGTCCGGAGGTCAATCAGCCCCAGCATTTT.

The chain uses TRBV11-2 and TRBJ2-7; TRBD1 matches at 9 bases. CDR3 length equals 15 residues. Germline assignment: CDR1 SGHAT and CDR2 FQNNGV. Losses at the gene ends were 5 bases for V and 3 bases for J; bases not matched to a gene: 8. For the CDR3, the DNA is TGTGCCAGCAGCGGGGGGACAGGGCAATTCTACGAGCAGTACTTC. Its translation is CASSGGTGQFYEQYF.

The rearrangement links TRBV4-2 to TRBJ2-7, with TRBD2 as a possible D gene (6 bases). The CDR3 length is 14 residues. Trimming left V 4 bases short and J 6 bases short, with 16 bases between. Germline V CDR1 and CDR2: LGHNA, YNFKEQ. The CDR3 DNA is TGTGCCAGCAGCCGCACGGGAGATTCGGTCGAGCAGTACTTC. This encodes CASSRTGDSVEQYF.

This chain joins TRBV4-3 and TRBJ2-5; D might be TRBD2 (5 bases). Germline-derived CDR1 and CDR2 are LGHNA and YSLEER. The CDR3 spans 15 residues. Trimming took 1 base from V and 14 from J, leaving 23 bases between them. DNA for the CDR3: TGCGCCAGCAGCCAAGTTCTCAAGTGGGAGCGAAAGATTTACTTC. Residues: CASSQVLKWERKIYF.

J is TRBJ1-3 and V is TRBV27; TRBD1 agrees at 7 bases. The germline V gene encodes CDR1 MNHEY and CDR2 SMNVEV (reference sequence). With V trimmed by 6 bases and J by 0 bases, 5 bases remained unmatched. The CDR3 runs 15 residues. The DNA for the CDR3 is TGTGCCAGCAGCCCGACAGGGCTCTCTGGAAACACCATATATTTT. It yields the protein CASSPTGLSGNTIYF.

The table lists this clone with a count of one. The chain recombines TRBV11-3 with TRBJ2-1, with TRBD1 identical over 11 bases. The CDR3 extends over 14 amino acids. The junction had 7 bases not matched to a gene; V was cut back by 5 bases and J by 10 bases. CDR1 is SGHNT and CDR2 is YENEEA in the germline V gene. The CDR3 sequence is CASSPSGQGEEQFF. The CDR3 nucleotides are TGTGCCAGCAGCCCATCGGGACAGGGGGAGGAGCAGTTCTTC. Full variable domain (outside the CDR3, taken from reference TRBV11-3 and TRBJ2-1): EAGVVQSPRYKIIEKKQPVAFWCNPISGHNTLYWYLQNLGQGPELLIRYENEEAVDDSQLPKDRFSAERLKGVDSTLKIQPAELGDSAVYLCASSPSGQGEEQFFGPGTRLTVL.

V is TRBV6-1 and J is TRBJ2-7, with 9 bases fitting TRBD1. After removal of 2 bases from V and 2 bases from J, the junction contained 4 bases not matched to a gene. Germline V CDR1 and CDR2: MNHNS, SASEGT. This CDR3 is 15 amino acids long. CDR3 region: CASSERDRETYEQYF. The CDR3 region has the DNA TGTGCCAGCAGTGAACGGGACAGGGAAACCTACGAGCAGTACTTC.

This chain uses TRBV2 with TRBJ2-1; a weak D match, TRBD2 (6 bases). Germline V gives CDR1 SNHLY, CDR2 FYNNEI. The CDR3 contains 16 residues. Trimming took off 0 bases at V and 6 bases at J, with 15 bases between the two ends. CDR3: CASSEARGLSGNEQFF. The CDR3 DNA sequence: TGTGCCAGCAGTGAAGCGCGGGGATTGTCGGGCAATGAGCAGTTCTTC.